This is a list of T cell receptor beta chains from one sample in a study of shared clonotypes between healthy human individuals. Using immunoSEQ multiplex PCR, the repertoire was profiled, and TCRdb retains in-frame clones only, with some absent. The sample holds 650,000 to 750,000 clones; roughly 70% are singletons and the top ten take about 1.7%. The sequenced sample consisted of memory CD4+ T cells sorted from blood. The origin of the receptors is a woman between 25 and 40 years old in good health. Both conserved end residues are part of each CDR3. Each record gives: J gene, clone size, D gene, CDR3 length, V gene, CDR3 protein, CDR3 DNA. The D gene is left open where the match is weak. Where a row states a size, it is once, few, many or the class of an expanded clone; other rows omit it.

J gene: TRBJ2-7
clone size: .
D gene: .
CDR3 length: 14
V gene: TRBV27
CDR3 protein: CASSFRGGGYEQYF
CDR3 DNA: TGTGCCAGCAGTTTCCGGGGAGGGGGCTACGAGCAGTACTTC

J gene: TRBJ1-2
clone size: .
D gene: .
CDR3 length: 13
V gene: TRBV29-1
CDR3 protein: CSVAGGSLFGYTF
CDR3 DNA: TGCAGCGTTGCCGGGGGATCTTTGTTTGGCTACACCTTC

J gene: TRBJ2-1
clone size: .
D gene: TRBD2
CDR3 length: 16
V gene: TRBV7-2
CDR3 protein: CASSLPGTSGRGEQFF
CDR3 DNA: TGTGCCAGCAGCCTACCCGGGACTAGCGGGAGGGGTGAGCAGTTCTTC

J gene: TRBJ2-1
clone size: few
D gene: .
CDR3 length: 14
V gene: TRBV27
CDR3 protein: CASTLTGTPGEQFF
CDR3 DNA: TGTGCCAGCACCCTTACGGGGACCCCGGGTGAGCAGTTCTTC

J gene: TRBJ2-1
clone size: .
D gene: TRBD2
CDR3 length: 15
V gene: TRBV28
CDR3 protein: CASSLGGSLSDEQFF
CDR3 DNA: TGTGCCAGCAGTTTAGGCGGGAGTTTGAGCGATGAGCAGTTCTTC

J gene: TRBJ2-7
clone size: .
D gene: .
CDR3 length: 14
V gene: TRBV27
CDR3 protein: CASSLRQSNYEQYF
CDR3 DNA: TGTGCCAGCAGTTTAAGACAATCAAACTACGAGCAGTACTTC

J gene: TRBJ1-5
clone size: .
D gene: .
CDR3 length: 17
V gene: TRBV19
CDR3 protein: CASSIVGGIAINQPQHF
CDR3 DNA: TGTGCCAGTAGTATTGTTGGAGGGATAGCGATTAATCAGCCCCAGCATTTT

J gene: TRBJ2-7
clone size: once
D gene: .
CDR3 length: 15
V gene: TRBV11-3
CDR3 protein: CASSLDLPRTYEQYF
CDR3 DNA: TGTGCCAGCAGCTTAGATCTGCCTCGAACCTACGAGCAGTACTTC

J gene: TRBJ2-1
clone size: .
D gene: TRBD1
CDR3 length: 15
V gene: TRBV5-1
CDR3 protein: CASSLSTGGGNEQFF
CDR3 DNA: TGCGCCAGCAGCTTGAGCACAGGGGGCGGGAATGAGCAGTTCTTC

J gene: TRBJ2-5
clone size: .
D gene: .
CDR3 length: 13
V gene: TRBV7-9
CDR3 protein: CASSLGQQETQYF
CDR3 DNA: TGTGCCAGCAGCTTGGGTCAGCAAGAGACCCAGTACTTC

J gene: TRBJ2-7
clone size: .
D gene: .
CDR3 length: 13
V gene: TRBV7-9
CDR3 protein: CASSLGNRYEQYF
CDR3 DNA: TGTGCCAGCAGCTTAGGGAATCGGTACGAGCAGTACTTC

J gene: TRBJ2-5
clone size: .
D gene: TRBD2
CDR3 length: 15
V gene: TRBV28
CDR3 protein: CASSFHPSGQETQYF
CDR3 DNA: TGTGCCAGCAGTTTTCACCCTAGCGGCCAAGAGACCCAGTACTTC

J gene: TRBJ1-4
clone size: .
D gene: .
CDR3 length: 15
V gene: TRBV7-9
CDR3 protein: CASSYTGTGNEKLFF
CDR3 DNA: TGTGCCAGCAGCTACACCGGGACCGGAAATGAAAAACTGTTTTTT

J gene: TRBJ2-2
clone size: .
D gene: .
CDR3 length: 16
V gene: TRBV9
CDR3 protein: CASSLMGGSNTGELFF
CDR3 DNA: TGTGCCAGCAGCTTAATGGGGGGTTCGAACACCGGGGAGCTGTTTTTT

J gene: TRBJ1-1
clone size: few
D gene: .
CDR3 length: 16
V gene: TRBV18
CDR3 protein: CASSQNAPGQNTEAFF
CDR3 DNA: TGTGCCAGCTCACAGAACGCCCCGGGACAGAACACTGAAGCTTTCTTT

J gene: TRBJ1-1
clone size: .
D gene: .
CDR3 length: 13
V gene: TRBV7-3
CDR3 protein: CASSSQRDTEAFF
CDR3 DNA: TGTGCCAGCTCCTCCCAAAGGGACACTGAAGCTTTCTTT

J gene: TRBJ2-1
clone size: .
D gene: .
CDR3 length: 15
V gene: TRBV28
CDR3 protein: CASKTSGTNSNEQFF
CDR3 DNA: TGTGCCAGCAAGACTTCCGGGACAAATAGCAATGAGCAGTTCTTC

J gene: TRBJ2-3
clone size: .
D gene: .
CDR3 length: 14
V gene: TRBV28
CDR3 protein: CASSPHSKADTQYF
CDR3 DNA: TGTGCCAGCAGTCCCCATAGCAAGGCAGATACGCAGTATTTT

J gene: TRBJ2-7
clone size: .
D gene: .
CDR3 length: 14
V gene: TRBV4-2
CDR3 protein: CASSQVGFSYEQYF
CDR3 DNA: TGTGCCAGCAGCCAAGTCGGGTTCTCCTACGAGCAGTACTTC

J gene: TRBJ1-5
clone size: .
D gene: .
CDR3 length: 13
V gene: TRBV11-2
CDR3 protein: CASSWDTNQPQHF
CDR3 DNA: TGTGCCAGCAGCTGGGACACGAATCAGCCCCAGCATTTT

J gene: TRBJ2-2
clone size: .
D gene: .
CDR3 length: 16
V gene: TRBV15
CDR3 protein: CATSRDTMPNAGELFF
CDR3 DNA: TGTGCCACCAGCAGAGATACGATGCCCAACGCCGGGGAGCTGTTTTTT

J gene: TRBJ1-2
clone size: .
D gene: .
CDR3 length: 15
V gene: TRBV5-1
CDR3 protein: CASSAQGAVSYGYTF
CDR3 DNA: TGCGCCAGCAGCGCACAGGGTGCAGTATCCTATGGCTACACCTTC

J gene: TRBJ1-1
clone size: few
D gene: TRBD1
CDR3 length: 14
V gene: TRBV2
CDR3 protein: CASNLQGSNTEAFF
CDR3 DNA: TGTGCCAGCAATTTACAGGGGAGTAACACTGAAGCTTTCTTT

J gene: TRBJ1-1
clone size: .
D gene: .
CDR3 length: 14
V gene: TRBV18
CDR3 protein: CASSPSALNTEAFF
CDR3 DNA: TGTGCCAGCTCACCATCAGCCCTGAACACTGAAGCTTTCTTT

J gene: TRBJ1-5
clone size: .
D gene: .
CDR3 length: 15
V gene: TRBV6-5
CDR3 protein: CASRPEGEVNQPQHF
CDR3 DNA: TGTGCCAGCCGACCGGAGGGGGAGGTCAATCAGCCCCAGCATTTT